This entry concerns a single T cell receptor (beta chain). Its target is unknown. Being one base from a much bigger clone, this may be a read error. Flow cytometry had shown expanded CD8+CD57+ cells in the patients chosen for sequencing. Patients had not yet gotten any therapy when their blood was taken for sampling. The sample comes from a study of CD8+CD57+ T cells in acquired aplastic anemia. In the study overall: Sorted CD4+ and CD8+ cells yielded DNA averaging approximately 3 ug.

The CDR3 is 12 residues long. V was pared by 4 bases and J by 11 bases, with 15 bases between. Germline CDR1 reads SGHNT; CDR2 reads YYREEE (reference sequence). Genomic DNA acted as the template from which TCR beta VDJ combination and CDR3 sequence profiling were carried out. TCRdb used MiXCR to reprocess the reads, holding one entry per CDR3 protein. Of some 150,000 distinct CDR3 sequences in the sample, over 50% are singletons; the top ten hold approximately 12%. Study results and caveats: Levels of CD8+ Simpson's diversity were not significantly distinct in patients versus controls. Overlap between patients and controls comprised twenty-nine CD8+ CDR3 sequences.

The sequence was obtained from a human donor with aplastic anemia. Sequencing was carried out using sorted CD4+, CD8+, or CD8+CD57+ T cells (not recorded which) from PBMCs. The rearrangement links TRBV5-4 to TRBJ1-1, with D possibly TRBD1 on 5 matching bases. CDR3 amino acids: CASSTDGTQAFF. DNA of the CDR3: TGTGCCAGCAGCACCGACGGGACCCAGGCTTTCTTT.